This TCR beta chain is from a study of human thymus T cells. The protocol was immunoSEQ multiplex PCR, while the TCRdb copy is restricted to in-frame clones and leaves out a portion. The repertoire has roughly 120,000 clones, about 94% of them found once; the top ten carry roughly 0.024%. Germline V gives CDR1 MDHEN, CDR2 SYDVKM. With 6 bases removed from V and 3 bases from J, the gap between germline ends came to 11 bases. CDR3 size: 13 residues. Thymus was obtained from resections taken during corrective heart surgery. The donors were infants in Finland with congenital heart defects, otherwise immunologically healthy.

The clonotype originates from a boy in the first two years of life with a congenital heart defect but otherwise immunologically healthy. The chain is built from TRBV28 and TRBJ2-5, with D maybe TRBD2 (5 bases). Sequencing was carried out using thymus tissue. The CDR3 DNA reads as TGTGCCAGCAGCCCTCCGGGGAAAGAGACCCAGTACTTC. Residues: CASSPPGKETQYF.